The 11 T cell receptor beta chains listed next were all sequenced from one sample in a study of cytomegalovirus exposure and HLA in healthy donors. The study ran its PCR with 60 Vbeta and 13 Jbeta primers. Method: immunoSEQ multiplex PCR; TCRdb's copy keeps in-frame clones and lacks some. The repertoire holds a few hundred thousand clones, with over 80% as singletons. Sequencing input: PBMCs. Receptors originate from a woman in her forties or fifties in good health and CMV-seropositive.

V and J are TRBV14 and TRBJ2-5, with TRBD1 matching over 7 bases. The CDR3 has 16 residues. Germline V CDR1 and CDR2: SGHDN, FVKESK. With V trimmed by 1 base and J by 4 bases, 9 bases remained unmatched. As DNA, the CDR3 is TGTGCCAGCAGCCAAGTAAAACAGGGGCGCCCAGAGACCCAGTACTTC. Its protein is CASSQVKQGRPETQYF.

The chain combines TRBV2 with TRBJ2-5; TRBD2 matches 8 bases. Germline lookup yields CDR1 SNHLY and CDR2 FYNNEI. J was trimmed by 5 bases and V by 8 bases; bases with no gene match: 10. This CDR3 has 14 amino acids. The CDR3 bases are TGTGCCAGCGATCACGGGGGGGCAGGGGAGACCCAGTACTTC. Protein: CASDHGGAGETQYF.

In this sample, this clone turned up a few times. V usage is TRBV5-6 and J usage is TRBJ1-2; no firm D call. The CDR3 totals 12 residues. Germline V gives CDR1 SGHDT, CDR2 YYEEEE. The germline V and J ends were trimmed by 6 bases and 8 bases, with 14 bases remaining between them. CDR3 DNA sequence: TGTGCCAGCACCCGTTTAACCGGGGGCTACACCTTC. Its protein product is CASTRLTGGYTF.

The chain joins TRBV11-2 to TRBJ1-2; D is unclear. The CDR3 is 14 residues long. With 5 bases removed from V and 0 bases from J, the gap between germline ends came to 10 bases. Germline V CDR1 and CDR2: SGHAT, FQNNGV. Here the CDR3 DNA reads TGTGCCAGCAGCCTCCGGCTAGCTAACTATGGCTACACCTTC. Translating gives CASSLRLANYGYTF.

In this sample, this clone turned up a few times. The rearrangement joins TRBV28 to TRBJ1-4, with D maybe TRBD1 (6 bases). V lost 8 bases and J lost 7, with 17 bases in between. The CDR3 has 14 amino acids. CDR1 and CDR2 from the germline V gene are MDHEN and SYDVKM. CDR3 sequence: CASRQGGAGEKLFF. The CDR3 region has the DNA TGTGCCAGCCGGCAAGGGGGGGCAGGTGAAAAACTGTTTTTT.

The chain joins TRBV2 to TRBJ2-2, with TRBD2 matching 7 bases. Germline trimming cut 5 bases from V and 1 base from J; bases unmatched to any gene: 10. From germline, CDR1 is SNHLY and CDR2 FYNNEI. The CDR3 runs 17 residues. CDR3 sequence reads: CASSHPTGRENTGELFF. The CDR3 region has the DNA TGTGCCAGCAGTCACCCGACTGGGAGGGAGAACACCGGGGAGCTGTTTTTT.

This clone was recorded once. The chain combines TRBV29-1 with TRBJ1-1; 7 bases are a match to TRBD1. The germline V gene has CDR1 SQVTM and CDR2 ANQGSEA. Trimming removed 7 bases from V and 0 bases from J; junction bases left unmatched: 8. This CDR3 is 14 amino acids long. CDR3 loop: CSGTGLNMNTEAFF. In DNA, the CDR3 is TGCAGCGGGACAGGCCTAAACATGAACACTGAAGCTTTCTTT.

The chain carries TRBV10-2 and TRBJ1-2; D may be TRBD1 (5 bases). The CDR3 length is 12 residues. Germline values: CDR1 WSHSY, CDR2 SAAADI. The V gene lost 10 bases and the J gene lost 6 bases, with 15 bases spanning the gap. The CDR3 sequence: CATQGYPNGYTF. The CDR3 nucleotides read TGCGCCACCCAGGGTTATCCGAATGGCTACACCTTC.

The gene calls are TRBV6-5 and TRBJ1-1, with 9 nucleotides matching TRBD1. This CDR3 has 14 amino acids. Germline V CDR1 and CDR2: MNHEY, SVGAGI. V was clipped by 5 bases and J by 5 bases; unmatched bases: 6. CDR3 region: CASSDTGGYTEAFF. CDR3 sequence (DNA): TGTGCCAGCAGTGATACAGGGGGCTATACTGAAGCTTTCTTT.

V is TRBV7-3 and J is TRBJ1-4; 7 positions agree with TRBD1. The CDR3 covers 16 residues. Germline V lookup: CDR1 SGHTA, CDR2 FQGTGA. With 1 base clipped from V and 4 bases from J, the junction kept 6 bases outside the gene matches. The CDR3 DNA follows: TGTGCCAGCAGCTTAATCCCAGGGGGTAGTAATGAAAAACTGTTTTTT. It specifies CASSLIPGGSNEKLFF.

This sequence joins TRBV5-1 and TRBJ2-1, with a weak D call TRBD1 (7 bases). The CDR3 extends over 17 amino acids. CDR1 is SGHRS, CDR2 YFSETQ, per germline. Trimming took off 3 bases at V and 0 bases at J, with 16 bases between the two ends. The CDR3 here is CASSYRPGGSSYNEQFF. The CDR3 region has the DNA TGCGCCAGCAGCTACCGTCCAGGGGGGAGCTCCTACAATGAGCAGTTCTTC.